This is a list of T cell receptor beta chains from one sample in a study of beta chain features in type 1 diabetes. Some clones are missing from TCRdb's copy, which holds only in-frame ones; the method was immunoSEQ multiplex PCR. The table shows 500,000 to 650,000 clones, with around 12% occurring only once. Sequenced input: naive CD4+ T cells from blood. These TCRs come from a man under 40 with type 1 diabetes. Each CDR3 is given with its conserved first and last residue. D genes are given only for firm matches. Size is omitted from some rows. Given values are once, few, many or a class for expanded clones.

>NA|few|TRBV2|TRBJ1-1
CASSKGQLNTEAFF
TGTGCCAGCTCCAAGGGGCAGTTGAACACTGAAGCTTTCTTT
>NA|few|TRBV6-1|TRBJ2-5
CASSERLQETQYF
TGTGCCAGCAGTGAACGGCTACAAGAGACCCAGTACTTC
>NA|NA|TRBV13|TRBJ1-1
CASSLAPGGNTEAFF
TGTGCCAGCAGCTTAGCTCCGGGGGGGAACACTGAAGCTTTCTTT
>TRBD1|few|TRBV9|TRBJ2-7
CASSVDGTGVEQYF
TGTGCCAGCAGCGTAGATGGGACAGGGGTCGAGCAGTACTTC
>NA|few|TRBV5-4|TRBJ1-2
CASSTDRIYGYTF
TGTGCCAGCAGCACAGACAGAATCTATGGCTACACCTTC
>NA|NA|TRBV7-2|TRBJ2-1
CASSLWASVYNEQFF
TGTGCCAGCAGCTTATGGGCTAGCGTCTACAATGAGCAGTTCTTC
>NA|few|TRBV5-1|TRBJ2-1
CASSVAVNEQFF
TGCGCCAGCAGCGTAGCCGTAAATGAGCAGTTCTTC
>NA|NA|TRBV28|TRBJ2-3
CASTGSSTDTQYF
TGTGCCAGCACAGGATCTAGCACAGATACGCAGTATTTT
>NA|NA|TRBV19|TRBJ2-6
CASSIPGSGGANVLTF
TGTGCCAGTAGTATTCCAGGGAGTGGTGGGGCCAACGTCCTGACTTTC
>NA|NA|TRBV6-1|TRBJ1-6
CASSADRVSYNSPLHF
TGTGCCAGCAGTGCCGACCGCGTCTCCTATAATTCACCCCTCCACTTT
>NA|few|TRBV11-2|TRBJ1-2
CASSGENYGYTF
TGTGCCAGCAGCGGAGAGAACTATGGCTACACCTTC
>NA|few|TRBV5-6|TRBJ2-5
CASSLQSTGIQETQYF
TGTGCCAGCAGCTTGCAGTCGACGGGGATACAAGAGACCCAGTACTTC
>NA|NA|TRBV20-1|TRBJ2-4
CSARTGDIQYF
TGCAGTGCCCGGACCGGGGACATTCAGTACTTC
>NA|NA|TRBV5-1|TRBJ1-1
CASSLTGLRTEAFF
TGCGCCAGCAGCTTGACAGGGCTGCGGACTGAAGCTTTCTTT
>NA|few|TRBV28|TRBJ1-5
CASTPGGSGNQPQHF
TGTGCCAGCACCCCGGGAGGGAGTGGCAATCAGCCCCAGCATTTT
>TRBD1|few|TRBV9|TRBJ2-5
CASSVQGQRETQYF
TGTGCCAGCAGCGTTCAGGGACAGAGGGAGACCCAGTACTTC
>TRBD1|NA|TRBV14|TRBJ1-4
CASSPNLGTGPEKLFF
TGTGCCAGCAGCCCTAACCTCGGGACAGGGCCTGAAAAACTGTTTTTT
>NA|NA|TRBV20-1|TRBJ2-3
CSASEDTQYF
TGCAGTGCTAGCGAAGATACGCAGTATTTT